Described below is a single T cell receptor (beta chain) sequence and its context. TCRdb re-called the PCR reads through MiXCR, storing one row per CDR3 protein. The sample yields more than 10,000 distinct CDR3 sequences, approximately 47% seen once. The CDR3 covers 15 residues. The sample comes from a study of tumor-infiltrating lymphocytes in oesophageal squamous cell carcinoma. This TCR was recovered from a male donor with esophageal squamous cell carcinoma. Input material: normal esophageal tissue next to the tumor. The chain recombines TRBV12-3 or TRBV12-4 with TRBJ2-5; TRBD1 or TRBD2 may be the D gene (5 bases each). The DNA end is more similar to TRBJ2-7, so the J call may be wrong. CDR3 loop: CASSNLRDGTYEQYF. The CDR3 DNA sequence: TGTGCCAGCAGTAACCTCCGGGACGGGACCTACGAGCAGTACTTC.